This T cell receptor beta chain was identified during a study of T cell responses to AZD1222 COVID-19 vaccine. Remarks on this clone: The antigen is not known.

Study-wide results and caveats: Donor demographics were predominantly white British with a female majority; clonal diversity may be underestimated.

Some clones are missing from TCRdb's copy, which holds only in-frame ones; the method was immunoSEQ multiplex PCR. The table includes 50,000 to 70,000 clones, 80% to 90% detected once. This receptor was taken from an adult who received the AZD1222 COVID-19 vaccine. The sequencing used peripheral blood, collected 28 days after the second AZD1222 dose.

CDR3: CASSNGQGAREKLFF. The DNA for the CDR3 is TGCGCCAGCAGCAATGGACAGGGGGCGCGTGAAAAACTGTTTTTT. This chain joins TRBV5-1 and TRBJ1-4, with 11 bases lining up with TRBD1. The CDR3 has 15 residues. CDR1 is SGHRS and CDR2 is YFSETQ in the germline V gene. V dropped 4 bases and J dropped 7; count of bases not matched to a gene: 6.